These T cell receptor beta chains were read from a single sample in a study of OX40 agonist ivuxolimab in advanced cancers. TCRdb's copy holds only in-frame clones and misses some; the assay was immunoSEQ multiplex PCR. The data contain about 50,000 clones, over 85% of them seen just once; the ten biggest clones take up around 26%. This sample comprised CD4+ or CD8+ T cells sorted from blood, obtained in a trial of the OX40 agonist ivuxolimab. Receptor source: an adult with an advanced solid tumor such as melanoma, head and neck, liver or kidney cancer. The CDR3 runs from the conserved cysteine through the conserved F or W. D genes are given only for firm matches. Clone sizes are given selectively: once, few, many, or a class where the clone is expanded.

j_call | d_call | v_call | clone_size | cdr3_nt | cdr3_aa
TRBJ2-1 | TRBD1 | TRBV15 | . | TGTGCCACCAGCAGAGATGACACCGGGACAGGGGGCCCTATAGTTTACAATGAGCAGTTCTTC | CATSRDDTGTGGPIVYNEQFF
TRBJ2-1 | . | TRBV4-1 | . | TGCGCCAGCAGCGCTTACCTGAGGCCATACTCCTACAATGAGCAGTTCTTC | CASSAYLRPYSYNEQFF
TRBJ1-2 | . | TRBV7-9 | . | TGTGCCAGCACCGAAATGGACAACTCCTATGGCTACACCTTC | CASTEMDNSYGYTF
TRBJ2-1 | . | TRBV28 | . | TGTGCCAGCAGTTTGAGTCAAAACAATGAGCAGTTCTTC | CASSLSQNNEQFF
TRBJ2-3 | . | TRBV28 | . | TGTGCCAGCAGTTTACCCTCAGGGGTGAGAGATACGCAGTATTTT | CASSLPSGVRDTQYF
TRBJ2-1 | . | TRBV6-5 | . | TGTGCCAGCAGTTACTCATCCTACAATGAGCAGTTCTTC | CASSYSSYNEQFF
TRBJ2-3 | TRBD1 | TRBV7-2 | once | TGTGCCAGCAGCTCCGGGACAGTCAGCACAGATACGCAGTATTTT | CASSSGTVSTDTQYF
TRBJ2-1 | TRBD2 | TRBV29-1 | . | TGCAGCGTCCTGACTAGCGGGGGCTACAATGAGCAGTTCTTC | CSVLTSGGYNEQFF
TRBJ2-7 | TRBD1 | TRBV7-9 | once | TGTGCCAGCAGCTTAGACAGGGGGGTCGAGCAGTACTTC | CASSLDRGVEQYF
TRBJ1-5 | . | TRBV30 | . | TGTGCCTGGAGTGAAAATAGTGATCAGCCCCAGCATTTT | CAWSENSDQPQHF
TRBJ1-3 | . | TRBV7-2 | . | TGTGCCAGCAGCTTAGGGCAGGCTGGTGGAAACACCATATATTTT | CASSLGQAGGNTIYF
TRBJ1-5 | . | TRBV5-1 | . | TGCGCCAGCAGCTTGGGGTCAGGCAGCAATCAGCCCCAGCATTTT | CASSLGSGSNQPQHF
TRBJ1-1 | . | TRBV2 | . | TGTGCCAGCAGTGAAGGCCCTGGCACTGAAGCTTTCTTT | CASSEGPGTEAFF
TRBJ2-1 | . | TRBV5-1 | . | TGCGCCAGCAGCTTCGGCAGCTCCTACAATGAGCAGTTCTTC | CASSFGSSYNEQFF
TRBJ2-3 | . | TRBV27 | . | TGTGCCAGCAGTTTAGGACAGTCAGATACGCAGTATTTT | CASSLGQSDTQYF
TRBJ2-7 | . | TRBV28 | once | TGTGCCAGCAGCCCGGGACGGGATTCCTACGAGCAGTACTTC | CASSPGRDSYEQYF
TRBJ2-2 | . | TRBV7-9 | . | TGTGCCAGCAGCCCGATACTCAGGGGACGCACCGGGGAGCTGTTTTTT | CASSPILRGRTGELFF
TRBJ2-1 | . | TRBV4-3 | . | TGCGCCAGCAGCCTAAGTCCAAGCTACAATGAGCAGTTCTTC | CASSLSPSYNEQFF
TRBJ2-5 | TRBD2 | TRBV19 | . | TGTGCCAGTAGTATAGTACTAGCGGGTGCATGGGGGACCCAGTACTTC | CASSIVLAGAWGTQYF
TRBJ1-1 | TRBD1 | TRBV7-9 | . | TGTGCCAGCAGCGCTCCACCGGGACAGGGGGCGGATGAAGCTTTCTTT | CASSAPPGQGADEAFF
TRBJ2-2 | TRBD1 | TRBV28 | . | TGTGCCAGCAGTTCTCGGGACAGGGTCACCGGGGAGCTGTTTTTT | CASSSRDRVTGELFF
TRBJ2-7 | . | TRBV7-2 | . | TGTGCCAGCAGCTCCGACGGTCCCTACGAGCAGTACTTC | CASSSDGPYEQYF
TRBJ1-4 | . | TRBV9 | . | TGTGCCAGCAGCGTAGAAGGTTTTTCAGGGGAAAAACTGTTTTTT | CASSVEGFSGEKLFF
TRBJ2-1 | TRBD2 | TRBV6-5 | . | TGTGCCTCCTCCGGACTAGCGGACAATGAGCAGTTCTTC | CASSGLADNEQFF
TRBJ1-5 | . | TRBV9 | few | TGTGCCAGCAGCCCCGGTTTCAGCAATCAGCCCCAGCATTTT | CASSPGFSNQPQHF
TRBJ2-1 | TRBD2 | TRBV9 | . | TGTGCCAGCAGCGTAGGAAGGACTAGCGGGAGTAATCTTGAGCAGTTCTTC | CASSVGRTSGSNLEQFF
TRBJ2-3 | TRBD2 | TRBV9 | . | TGTGCCAGCAGCTTTACTAGCGGGAGTGATACGCAGTATTTT | CASSFTSGSDTQYF
TRBJ2-7 | TRBD2 | TRBV7-9 | . | TGTGCCAGCAGCTTAGGCCTAGCGGGAGGCCGCTACGAGCAGTACTTC | CASSLGLAGGRYEQYF
TRBJ2-3 | . | TRBV13 | . | TGTGCCAGCAACCTAAGGGGCAGCACAGATACGCAGTATTTT | CASNLRGSTDTQYF
TRBJ2-7 | . | TRBV6-6 | . | TGTGCCAGCAGTCACGAAGGAGGGACGCGCTACGAGCAGTACTTC | CASSHEGGTRYEQYF
TRBJ2-2 | . | TRBV10-3 | . | TGTGCCATCAGTGTTGCCGCCCCCACGAACACCGGGGAGCTGTTTTTT | CAISVAAPTNTGELFF
TRBJ2-7 | . | TRBV9 | . | TGTGCCAGCAGCATTGAGGAGGGCCACAACGAGCAGTACTTC | CASSIEEGHNEQYF
TRBJ1-2 | . | TRBV5-6 | . | TGTGCCAGCAGCTTGGTAGTTAGGGGTCCCAACTATGGCTACACCTTC | CASSLVVRGPNYGYTF
TRBJ1-5 | . | TRBV27 | . | TGTGCCAGCAGTCCGCCCCCCCGCGCAGGGCCAAATCAGCCCCAGCATTTT | CASSPPPRAGPNQPQHF
TRBJ1-2 | . | TRBV12-5 | . | TGTGCTAGTGGTTTGGGGGGCATCTATGGCTACACCTTC | CASGLGGIYGYTF
TRBJ1-4 | TRBD1 | TRBV9 | . | TGTGCCAGCAGCGGAGGGACAGGGAGGGGTGAAAAACTGTTTTTT | CASSGGTGRGEKLFF
TRBJ1-5 | . | TRBV9 | . | TGTGCCAGCAGCGTAGGGGATAGCAATCAGCCCCAGCATTTT | CASSVGDSNQPQHF
TRBJ2-7 | TRBD2 | TRBV6-5 | . | TGTGCCAGCAGCCCGGGACTAGGCTCCTACGAGCAGTACTTC | CASSPGLGSYEQYF
TRBJ2-7 | TRBD2 | TRBV4-1 | . | TGCGCCAGCAGCCTATTACTAGCGGGAGGGAACGAGCAGTACTTC | CASSLLLAGGNEQYF
TRBJ2-7 | . | TRBV7-9 | . | TGTGCCAGCAGCCTACCGGAGCTACCCTACGAGCAGTACTTC | CASSLPELPYEQYF
TRBJ1-2 | . | TRBV7-9 | . | TGTGCCAGCAGCCCCCCCCGGGCCTCCGGGGACTATGGCTACACCTTC | CASSPPRASGDYGYTF
TRBJ2-1 | . | TRBV15 | . | TGTGCCACCCGGTTGTTACAGGGTGCCCCTGAGCAGTTCTTC | CATRLLQGAPEQFF
TRBJ1-1 | . | TRBV6-5 | . | TGTGCCAGCAGTTACCGCAGCTGGGACGGCGCGATTGAAGCTTTCTTT | CASSYRSWDGAIEAFF
TRBJ1-3 | . | TRBV28 | once | TGTGCCAGCAGTTTATCCCCCCCCCGGGGGCTCTCTGGAAACACCATATATTTT | CASSLSPPRGLSGNTIYF
TRBJ2-7 | TRBD2 | TRBV7-9 | . | TGTGCCAGCAGCTGGCCCGCTAGCGGGAGTAACGAGCAGTACTTC | CASSWPASGSNEQYF
TRBJ2-5 | TRBD2 | TRBV28 | . | TGTGCCAGCAGTTTATCTAGCGGGAGCTTCCAAGAGACCCAGTACTTC | CASSLSSGSFQETQYF
TRBJ1-4 | . | TRBV6-1 | once | TGTGCCAGCAGTGATCCGGCGTTCGATGAAAAACTGTTTTTT | CASSDPAFDEKLFF
TRBJ2-2 | TRBD2 | TRBV19 | . | TGTGCCAGTAGTATCCCGCTAGCGGGAAACACCGGGGAGCTGTTTTTT | CASSIPLAGNTGELFF
TRBJ2-1 | TRBD2 | TRBV27 | . | TGTGCCAGCACCTCGGGACTAGCGGGAGACAATGAGCAGTTCTTC | CASTSGLAGDNEQFF
TRBJ2-2 | . | TRBV9 | . | TGTGCCAGCAGCTACGAGGTCGGGGAGCTGTTTTTT | CASSYEVGELFF
TRBJ2-7 | . | TRBV9 | . | TGTGCCAGCAGCGTGTTCGCGGGAGGGACAGGGGACCACGAGCAGTACTTC | CASSVFAGGTGDHEQYF